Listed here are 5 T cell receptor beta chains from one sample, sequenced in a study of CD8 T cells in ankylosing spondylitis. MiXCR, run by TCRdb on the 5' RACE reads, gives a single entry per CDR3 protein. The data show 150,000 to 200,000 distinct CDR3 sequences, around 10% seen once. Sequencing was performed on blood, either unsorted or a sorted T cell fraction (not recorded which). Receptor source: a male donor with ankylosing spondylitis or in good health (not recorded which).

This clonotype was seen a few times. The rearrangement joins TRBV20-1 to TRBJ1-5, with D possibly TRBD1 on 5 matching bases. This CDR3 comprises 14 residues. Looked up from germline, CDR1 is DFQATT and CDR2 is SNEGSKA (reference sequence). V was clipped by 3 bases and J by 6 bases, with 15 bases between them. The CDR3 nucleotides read TGCAGTGCTAGCCCCCCTCGGGGGACTCAGCCCCAGCATTTT. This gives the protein CSASPPRGTQPQHF.

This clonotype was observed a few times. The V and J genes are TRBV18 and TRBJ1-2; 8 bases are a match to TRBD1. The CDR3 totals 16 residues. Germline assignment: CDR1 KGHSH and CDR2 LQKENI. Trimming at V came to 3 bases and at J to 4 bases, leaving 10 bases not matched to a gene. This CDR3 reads CASSPKAGQGVYGYTF. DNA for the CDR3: TGTGCCAGCTCACCTAAAGCCGGACAGGGCGTCTATGGCTACACCTTC.

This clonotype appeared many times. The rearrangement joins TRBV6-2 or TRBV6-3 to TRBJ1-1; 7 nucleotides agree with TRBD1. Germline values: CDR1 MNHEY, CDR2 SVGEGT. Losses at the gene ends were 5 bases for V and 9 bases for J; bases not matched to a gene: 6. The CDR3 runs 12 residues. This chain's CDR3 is CASSGTAQQAFF. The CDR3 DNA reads TGTGCCAGCAGTGGGACAGCTCAGCAAGCTTTCTTT.

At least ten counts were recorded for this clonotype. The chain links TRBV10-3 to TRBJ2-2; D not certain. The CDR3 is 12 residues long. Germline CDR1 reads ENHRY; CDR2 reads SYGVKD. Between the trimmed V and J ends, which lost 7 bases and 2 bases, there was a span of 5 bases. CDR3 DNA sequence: TGTGCCATCACCGGAAACACCGGGGAGCTGTTTTTT. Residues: CAITGNTGELFF.

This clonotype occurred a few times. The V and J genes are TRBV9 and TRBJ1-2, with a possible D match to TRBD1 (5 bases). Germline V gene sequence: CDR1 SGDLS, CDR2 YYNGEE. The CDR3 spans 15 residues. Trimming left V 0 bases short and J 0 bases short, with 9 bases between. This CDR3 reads CASSVGTRSNYGYTF. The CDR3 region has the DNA TGTGCCAGCAGCGTAGGGACAAGATCTAACTATGGCTACACCTTC.